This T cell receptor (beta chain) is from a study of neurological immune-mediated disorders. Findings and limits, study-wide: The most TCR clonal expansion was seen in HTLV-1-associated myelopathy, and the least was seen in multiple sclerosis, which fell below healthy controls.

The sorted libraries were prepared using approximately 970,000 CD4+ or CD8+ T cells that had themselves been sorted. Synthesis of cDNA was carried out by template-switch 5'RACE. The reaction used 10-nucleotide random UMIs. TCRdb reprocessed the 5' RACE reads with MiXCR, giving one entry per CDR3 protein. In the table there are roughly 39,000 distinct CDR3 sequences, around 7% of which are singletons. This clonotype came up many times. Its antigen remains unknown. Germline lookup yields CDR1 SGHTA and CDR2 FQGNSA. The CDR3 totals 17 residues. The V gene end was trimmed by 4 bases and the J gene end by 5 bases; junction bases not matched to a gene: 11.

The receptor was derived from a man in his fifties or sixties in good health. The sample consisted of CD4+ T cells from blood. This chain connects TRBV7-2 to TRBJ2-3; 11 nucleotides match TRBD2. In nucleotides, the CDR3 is TGTGCCAGCAGCTCCACAAAACTACTAGCGGGAGTAGATACGCAGTATTTT. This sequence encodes CASSSTKLLAGVDTQYF.